These 19 T cell receptor beta chains share one sample of origin, sequenced in a study of T cell changes during pregnancy in multiple sclerosis. Sequencing used immunoSEQ multiplex PCR; TCRdb keeps in-frame clones, though not all of them. This table holds 40,000 to 45,000 clones, approximately 92% found once. Sequenced sample: peripheral blood. The receptors stem from a female donor with multiple sclerosis, enrolled in a pregnancy study.

This rearrangement joins TRBV11-3 to TRBJ2-1; no clear D. Between the trimmed V and J ends, which lost 0 bases and 10 bases, there was a span of 10 bases. Germline V gives CDR1 SGHNT, CDR2 YENEEA. The CDR3 length is 13 residues. The CDR3 nucleotides read TGTGCCAGCAGCTTAGACTTTCTCGGGGAGCAGTTCTTC. As protein: CASSLDFLGEQFF.

This clone was detected only once. The gene calls are TRBV12-5 and TRBJ2-3; 8 nucleotides line up with TRBD2. V dropped 4 bases and J dropped 0; count of bases not matched to a gene: 9. The CDR3 sequence is 17 residues long. CDR1 is LGHNT and CDR2 is FRNRAP in the germline V gene. The CDR3 nucleotides are TGTGCTAGTGGTTCCTCCCCGACTAGCGCTAGCACAGATACGCAGTATTTT. It codes for CASGSSPTSASTDTQYF. The whole variable domain, remainder taken from reference TRBV12-5 and TRBJ2-3, is DARVTQTPRHKVTEMGQEVTMRCQPILGHNTVFWYRQTMMQGLELLAYFRNRAPLDDSGMPKDRFSAEMPDATLATLKIQPSEPRDSAVYFCASGSSPTSASTDTQYFGPGTRLTVL.

The chain is built from TRBV4-1 and TRBJ2-4; D uncertain. Per germline, CDR1 MGHRA and CDR2 YSYEKL. V was trimmed by 4 bases and J by 0 bases, leaving 10 bases between them. The CDR3 covers 15 residues. The DNA of the CDR3 is TGCGCCAGCAGCCTACTACAGCTAGCCAAAAACATTCAGTACTTC. Translation gives CASSLLQLAKNIQYF.

The rearrangement joins TRBV5-6 to TRBJ1-2; TRBD1 is a possible D gene (5 bases). Per the germline V gene, CDR1 is SGHDT and CDR2 is YYEEEE. CDR3 length: 17 amino acids. Trimming cost V 4 bases and J 2 bases, with 21 bases left between them. CDR3 bases: TGTGCCAGCAGCCCAGACGGAGGGGCGCTACCAAACTATGGCTACACCTTC. Translation gives CASSPDGGALPNYGYTF.

The chain combines TRBV4-2 with TRBJ2-2, with a weak D call TRBD2 (6 bases). Germline-derived CDR1 and CDR2 are LGHNA and YNFKEQ. V shed 1 base and J shed 3 bases, with 9 bases lying between them. This CDR3 region has 15 residues. The CDR3, as DNA: TGTGCCAGCAGCCAAGGACTAGATCACACCGGGGAGCTGTTTTTT. Residues: CASSQGLDHTGELFF.

The rearrangement uses TRBV19 and TRBJ1-3; D possibly corresponds to TRBD1 (5 bases). This CDR3 comprises 19 residues. From germline, CDR1 is LNHDA and CDR2 SQIVND (reference sequence). Between the trimmed V and J ends, which lost 3 bases and 2 bases, there was a span of 23 bases. The CDR3 DNA reads as TGTGCCAGTAGTATTCTTATAAGGGAGGGGCGGGCTGCTGGAAACACCATATATTTT. This encodes CASSILIREGRAAGNTIYF.

The CDR3 coding sequence is TGTGCCAGCAGCTTAGGGTTCCTGAGCTCCTACAATGAGCAGTTCTTC. It translates to CASSLGFLSSYNEQFF. J is TRBJ2-1 and V is TRBV11-2; no firm D call. The CDR3 is 16 amino acids. Per the germline V gene, CDR1 is SGHAT and CDR2 is FQNNGV. With 1 base removed from V and 0 bases from J, the gap between germline ends came to 10 bases. The full variable domain, rest sourced from reference TRBV11-2 and TRBJ2-1, is EAGVAQSPRYKIIEKRQSVAFWCNPISGHATLYWYQQILGQGPKLLIQFQNNGVVDDSQLPKDRFSAERLKGVDSTLKIQPAKLEDSAVYLCASSLGFLSSYNEQFFGPGTRLTVL.

The chain has TRBV19 and TRBJ1-4; no clear D gene. Germline CDR1 reads LNHDA; CDR2 reads SQIVND (reference sequence). V dropped 5 bases and J dropped 0 bases, with 10 bases sitting between them. CDR3 length: 15 amino acids. In DNA form, the CDR3 reads TGTGCCAGTAGTCCCCAGGTTGCAACTAATGAAAAACTGTTTTTT. This codes for CASSPQVATNEKLFF.

This clone showed up just once. The chain couples TRBV4-1 to TRBJ2-3; 8 positions match TRBD2. J was trimmed by 1 base and V by 3 bases; bases with no gene match: 6. The CDR3 runs to 16 residues. Germline loops: CDR1 MGHRA, CDR2 YSYEKL. CDR3 sequence reads: CASSHGVTSGTDTQYF. The CDR3 nucleotides read TGCGCCAGCAGCCATGGAGTGACTAGCGGCACAGATACGCAGTATTTT.

The rearrangement joins TRBV7-2 to TRBJ2-1; 14 bases match TRBD2. In germline, CDR1 is SGHTA, CDR2 FQGNSA. CDR3 length: 16 amino acids. V shed 5 bases and J 6 bases; nucleotides not matched to a gene: 6. CDR3 loop: CASSPPGLAGVNEQFF. The CDR3 nucleotides are TGTGCCAGCAGCCCACCGGGACTAGCGGGAGTCAATGAGCAGTTCTTC. Together with reference TRBV7-2 and TRBJ2-1, the CDR3 gives the full variable domain: GAGVSQSPSNKVTEKGKDVELRCDPISGHTALYWYRQSLGQGLEFLIYFQGNSAPDKSGLPSDRFSAERTGGSVSTLTIQRTQQEDSAVYLCASSPPGLAGVNEQFFGPGTRLTVL.

The chain has TRBV28 and TRBJ2-7; a weak D match, TRBD2 (5 bases). V shed 8 bases and J shed 2 bases, with 16 bases lying between them. The germline V gene has CDR1 MDHEN and CDR2 SYDVKM. This CDR3 is 14 amino acids long. The CDR3 region is CASARVGVAYEQYF. Here the CDR3 DNA reads TGTGCCAGCGCGCGGGTGGGAGTCGCCTACGAGCAGTACTTC.

This chain joins TRBV9 and TRBJ1-5; D not certain. Deletions cut 0 bases from V and 9 bases from J, with 10 bases between. The CDR3 sequence is 13 residues long. CDR1 SGDLS and CDR2 YYNGEE come from the germline V gene. For the CDR3, the DNA is TGTGCCAGCAGCGTAGAAGATTCTGGGCCCCAGCATTTT. This translates into CASSVEDSGPQHF.

The chain combines TRBV5-1 with TRBJ2-3, with D unresolved. Germline loops: CDR1 SGHRS, CDR2 YFSETQ. With 0 bases removed from V and 2 bases from J, the gap between germline ends came to 7 bases. The CDR3 spans 14 residues. This CDR3 reads CASSLGRDTDTQYF. CDR3 bases: TGCGCCAGCAGCTTGGGGCGTGACACAGATACGCAGTATTTT.

This chain joins TRBV5-1 and TRBJ2-1, with no clear D. The CDR3 runs 15 residues. Germline V CDR1 and CDR2: SGHRS, YFSETQ. The V gene lost 0 bases and the J gene lost 0 bases, with 7 bases spanning the gap. CDR3 DNA sequence: TGCGCCAGCAGCTTGGAGGCGAGCTCCTACAATGAGCAGTTCTTC. As protein: CASSLEASSYNEQFF.

The chain uses TRBV27 and TRBJ2-3; D remains unclear. CDR3 length: 13 amino acids. V lost 4 bases and J 9 bases, leaving 14 bases between the germline ends. Germline loops: CDR1 MNHEY, CDR2 SMNVEV (reference sequence). The CDR3 reads CASSSSYLDTQYF. The CDR3 region has the DNA TGTGCCAGCAGTTCCTCCTACCTAGACACGCAGTATTTT.

The V and J genes are TRBV19 and TRBJ2-1; TRBD2 aligns across 11 bases. The germline gives CDR1 LNHDA, CDR2 SQIVND (reference sequence). The CDR3 consists of 18 residues. Germline trimming cut 6 bases from V and 7 bases from J; bases unmatched to any gene: 17. The CDR3 DNA follows: TGTGCCAGTAGCCCTACTAGCGGGAGCGGAACGGGTTTTAATGAGCAGTTCTTC. It specifies CASSPTSGSGTGFNEQFF.

The gene calls are TRBV18 and TRBJ2-6; D unresolved. Germline-derived CDR1 and CDR2 are KGHSH and LQKENI. The CDR3 is made up of 16 amino acids. The germline V and J ends were trimmed by 1 base and 0 bases, with 7 bases remaining between them. CDR3 in amino acids: CASSPQEGSGANVLTF. As DNA, the CDR3 is TGTGCCAGCTCACCACAGGAAGGCTCTGGGGCCAACGTCCTGACTTTC.

This clone appeared a single time. The chain has TRBV5-1 and TRBJ2-6; 7 nucleotides match TRBD1. V shed 0 bases, J shed 2 bases, and the junction held 5 bases outside the gene matches. This CDR3 is built from 17 residues. The germline V gene has CDR1 SGHRS and CDR2 YFSETQ. The CDR3: CASSLEGGIAGANVLTF. For the CDR3, the DNA is TGCGCCAGCAGCTTGGAAGGGGGCATCGCTGGGGCCAACGTCCTGACTTTC. Drawing the rest from reference TRBV5-1 and TRBJ2-6, the complete variable domain is KAGVTQTPRYLIKTRGQQVTLSCSPISGHRSVSWYQQTPGQGLQFLFEYFSETQRNKGNFPGRFSGRQFSNSRSEMNVSTLELGDSALYLCASSLEGGIAGANVLTFGAGSRLTVL.

J is TRBJ2-3 and V is TRBV27, with D unresolved. Trimming took off 1 base at V and 0 bases at J, with 11 bases between the two ends. The CDR3 length is 16 residues. Germline V CDR1 and CDR2: MNHEY, SMNVEV (reference sequence). The CDR3 sequence is CASSLYYGSSTDTQYF. The CDR3 DNA follows: TGTGCCAGCAGTTTATACTACGGATCTAGCACAGATACGCAGTATTTT.